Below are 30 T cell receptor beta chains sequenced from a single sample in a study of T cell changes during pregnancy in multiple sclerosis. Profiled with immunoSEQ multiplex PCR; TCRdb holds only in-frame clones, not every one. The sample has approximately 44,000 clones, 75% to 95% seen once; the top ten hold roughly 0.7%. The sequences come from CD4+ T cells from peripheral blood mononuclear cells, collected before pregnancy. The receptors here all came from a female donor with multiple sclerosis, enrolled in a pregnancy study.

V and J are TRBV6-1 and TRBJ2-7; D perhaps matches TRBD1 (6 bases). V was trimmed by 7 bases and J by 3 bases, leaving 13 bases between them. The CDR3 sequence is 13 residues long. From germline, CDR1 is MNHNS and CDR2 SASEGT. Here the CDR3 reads CASTRGHNYEQYF. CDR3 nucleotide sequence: TGTGCCAGCACTAGGGGACACAACTACGAGCAGTACTTC.

The CDR3 loop reads CASSTALGQGEAFF. The CDR3 DNA sequence: TGTGCCAGCAGTACGGCCCTGGGACAGGGTGAAGCTTTCTTT. This rearrangement joins TRBV2 to TRBJ1-1; 9 nucleotides line up with TRBD1. Germline V lookup: CDR1 SNHLY, CDR2 FYNNEI. This CDR3 spans 14 amino acids. With V trimmed by 5 bases and J by 7 bases, 8 bases remained unmatched.

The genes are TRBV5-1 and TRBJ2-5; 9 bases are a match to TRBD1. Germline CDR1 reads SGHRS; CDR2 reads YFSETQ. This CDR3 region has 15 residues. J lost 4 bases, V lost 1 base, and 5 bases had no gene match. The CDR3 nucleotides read TGCGCCAGCAGCTTGATACCGGGACAGGGAGAGACCCAGTACTTC. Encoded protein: CASSLIPGQGETQYF. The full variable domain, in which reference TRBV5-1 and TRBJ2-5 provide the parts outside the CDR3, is KAGVTQTPRYLIKTRGQQVTLSCSPISGHRSVSWYQQTPGQGLQFLFEYFSETQRNKGNFPGRFSGRQFSNSRSEMNVSTLELGDSALYLCASSLIPGQGETQYFGPGTRLLVL.

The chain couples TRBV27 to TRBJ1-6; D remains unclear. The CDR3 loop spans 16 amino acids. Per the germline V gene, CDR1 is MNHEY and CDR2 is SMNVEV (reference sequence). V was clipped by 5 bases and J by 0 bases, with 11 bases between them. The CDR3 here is CASSPTGGSYNSPLHF. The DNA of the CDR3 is TGTGCCAGCAGTCCGACCGGCGGCTCCTATAATTCACCCCTCCACTTT.

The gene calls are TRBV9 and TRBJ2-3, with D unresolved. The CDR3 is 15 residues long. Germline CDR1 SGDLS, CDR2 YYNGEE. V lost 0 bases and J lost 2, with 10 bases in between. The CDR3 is CASSVARVPTDTQYF. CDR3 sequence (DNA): TGTGCCAGCAGCGTAGCTCGGGTGCCCACAGATACGCAGTATTTT.

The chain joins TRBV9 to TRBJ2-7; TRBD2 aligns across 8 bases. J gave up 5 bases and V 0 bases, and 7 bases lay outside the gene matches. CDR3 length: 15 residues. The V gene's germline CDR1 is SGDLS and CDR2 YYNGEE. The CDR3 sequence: CASSVGAGGPHEQYF. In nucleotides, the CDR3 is TGTGCCAGCAGCGTAGGGGCGGGGGGACCTCACGAGCAGTACTTC.

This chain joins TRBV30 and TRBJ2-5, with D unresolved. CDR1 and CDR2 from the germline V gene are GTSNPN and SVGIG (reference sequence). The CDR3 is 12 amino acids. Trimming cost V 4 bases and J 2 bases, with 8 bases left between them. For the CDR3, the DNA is TGTGCCTGGATGGCGGATCAAGAGACCCAGTACTTC. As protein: CAWMADQETQYF.

The CDR3 spells CASSYGEFKVAEAFF. CDR3 sequence (DNA): TGTGCCAGCAGTTACGGGGAGTTTAAAGTGGCTGAAGCTTTCTTT. V gene TRBV6-5 combines with J gene TRBJ1-1; D is uncertain. V was shortened by 2 bases and J by 6 bases, with 16 bases between the two germline ends. Per the germline V gene, CDR1 is MNHEY and CDR2 is SVGAGI. This CDR3 contains 15 residues.

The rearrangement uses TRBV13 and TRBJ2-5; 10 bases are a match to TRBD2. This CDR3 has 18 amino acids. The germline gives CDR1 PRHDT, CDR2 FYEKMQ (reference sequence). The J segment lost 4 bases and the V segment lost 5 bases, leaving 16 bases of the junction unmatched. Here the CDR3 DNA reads TGTGCCAGCAGCCCGATCCAATCTAGCGGGAGTAATCTAGAGACCCAGTACTTC. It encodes CASSPIQSSGSNLETQYF.

CDR3 amino acids: CASSRDRWPAGTEAFF. DNA for the CDR3: TGTGCCAGCAGTCGCGACCGGTGGCCGGCGGGTACTGAAGCTTTCTTT. The rearrangement joins TRBV25-1 to TRBJ1-1; D is uncertain. The germline V and J ends were trimmed by 5 bases and 5 bases, with 21 bases remaining between them. The CDR3 covers 16 residues. The germline V gene encodes CDR1 MGHDK and CDR2 SYGVNS.

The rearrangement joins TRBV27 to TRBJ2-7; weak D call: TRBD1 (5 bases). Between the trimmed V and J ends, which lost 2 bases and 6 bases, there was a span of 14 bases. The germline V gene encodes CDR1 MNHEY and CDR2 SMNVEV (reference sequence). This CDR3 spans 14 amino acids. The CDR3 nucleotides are TGTGCCAGCAGTTTACGCAGGGCGCGCGGCGAGCAGTACTTC. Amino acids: CASSLRRARGEQYF.

The CDR3 region has the DNA TGCGCCAGCAGCTCGCAGGGGGAGTTGAGTGAGCAGTACTTC. This translates into CASSSQGELSEQYF. The chain joins TRBV5-1 to TRBJ2-7; 7 bases agree with TRBD1. The V gene end was trimmed by 3 bases and the J gene end by 7 bases; junction bases not matched to a gene: 10. Germline loops: CDR1 SGHRS, CDR2 YFSETQ. The CDR3 covers 14 residues.

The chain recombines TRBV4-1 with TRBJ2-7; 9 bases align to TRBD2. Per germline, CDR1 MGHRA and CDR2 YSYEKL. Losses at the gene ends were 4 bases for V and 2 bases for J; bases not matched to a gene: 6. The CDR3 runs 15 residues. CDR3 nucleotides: TGCGCCAGCAGCCGGAGCCTAGCGGGAACCTACGAGCAGTACTTC. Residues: CASSRSLAGTYEQYF.

The CDR3 DNA reads TGTGCCAGTAGTATCGGGTGGAGCGACAGGTTGTCTGGAAACACCATATATTTT. Its translation: CASSIGWSDRLSGNTIYF. The V call is TRBV19, the J call TRBJ1-3; D may be TRBD1 (6 bases). The CDR3 totals 18 residues. CDR1 and CDR2 (germline): LNHDA, SQIVND (reference sequence). V lost 3 bases to trimming and J lost 1 base, with 19 bases between them.

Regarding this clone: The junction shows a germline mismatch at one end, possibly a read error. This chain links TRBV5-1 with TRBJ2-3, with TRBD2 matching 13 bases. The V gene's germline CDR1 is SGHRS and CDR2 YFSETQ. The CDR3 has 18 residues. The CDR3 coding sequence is TGCGCCAACAGCTTGGCCCGACTAGCGGGGGGAACCACAGATACGCAGTATTTT. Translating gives CANSLARLAGGTTDTQYF. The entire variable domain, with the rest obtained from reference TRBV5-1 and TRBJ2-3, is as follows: KAGVTQTPRYLIKTRGQQVTLSCSPISGHRSVSWYQQTPGQGLQFLFEYFSETQRNKGNFPGRFSGRQFSNSRSEMNVSTLELGDSALYLCANSLARLAGGTTDTQYFGPGTRLTVL.

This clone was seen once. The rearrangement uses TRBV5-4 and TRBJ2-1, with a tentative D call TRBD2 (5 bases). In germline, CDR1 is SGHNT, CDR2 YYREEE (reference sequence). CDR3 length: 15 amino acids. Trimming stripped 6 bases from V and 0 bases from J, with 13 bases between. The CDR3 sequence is CASKAGSGSYNEQFF. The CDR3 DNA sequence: TGTGCCAGCAAGGCGGGCTCAGGCTCCTACAATGAGCAGTTCTTC.

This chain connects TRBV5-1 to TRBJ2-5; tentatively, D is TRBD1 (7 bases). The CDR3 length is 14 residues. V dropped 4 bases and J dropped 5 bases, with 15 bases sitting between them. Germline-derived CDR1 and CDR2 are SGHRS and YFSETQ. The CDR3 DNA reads TGCGCCAGCAGCCGGGACTTACAGGGGGAGACCCAGTACTTC. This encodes CASSRDLQGETQYF. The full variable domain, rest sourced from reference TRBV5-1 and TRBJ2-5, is KAGVTQTPRYLIKTRGQQVTLSCSPISGHRSVSWYQQTPGQGLQFLFEYFSETQRNKGNFPGRFSGRQFSNSRSEMNVSTLELGDSALYLCASSRDLQGETQYFGPGTRLLVL.

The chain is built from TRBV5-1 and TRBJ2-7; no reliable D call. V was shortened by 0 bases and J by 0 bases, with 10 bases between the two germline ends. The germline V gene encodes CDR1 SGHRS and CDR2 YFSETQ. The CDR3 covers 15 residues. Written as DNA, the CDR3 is TGCGCCAGCAGCTTGGGCAGTTCAAGCTCCTACGAGCAGTACTTC. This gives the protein CASSLGSSSSYEQYF.

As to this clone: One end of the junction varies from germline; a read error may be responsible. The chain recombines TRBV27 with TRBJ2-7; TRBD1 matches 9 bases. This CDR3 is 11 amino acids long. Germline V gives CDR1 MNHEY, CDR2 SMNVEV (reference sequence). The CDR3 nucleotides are TGTGCCAGCAGTTCGCCGGGACAGGGTGACTTC. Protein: CASSSPGQGDF.

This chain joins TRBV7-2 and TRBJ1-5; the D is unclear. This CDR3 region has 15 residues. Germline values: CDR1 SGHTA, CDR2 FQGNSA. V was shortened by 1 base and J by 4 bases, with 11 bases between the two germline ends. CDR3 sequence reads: CASSLVGRPNQPQHF. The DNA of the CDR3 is TGTGCCAGCAGCTTAGTGGGCCGACCTAATCAGCCCCAGCATTTT.

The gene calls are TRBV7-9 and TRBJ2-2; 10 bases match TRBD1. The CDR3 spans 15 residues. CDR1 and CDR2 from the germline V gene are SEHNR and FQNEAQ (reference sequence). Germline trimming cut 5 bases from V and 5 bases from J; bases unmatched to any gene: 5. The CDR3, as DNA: TGTGCCAGCAGCGCCGGGACAGGGGAAACCGGGGAGCTGTTTTTT. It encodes CASSAGTGETGELFF.

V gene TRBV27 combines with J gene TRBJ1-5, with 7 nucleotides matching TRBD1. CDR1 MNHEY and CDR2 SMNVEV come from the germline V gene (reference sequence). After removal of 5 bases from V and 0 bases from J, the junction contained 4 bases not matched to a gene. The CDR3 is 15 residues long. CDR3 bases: TGTGCCAGCAGTAGGGGACAGTATAGCAATCAGCCCCAGCATTTT. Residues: CASSRGQYSNQPQHF.

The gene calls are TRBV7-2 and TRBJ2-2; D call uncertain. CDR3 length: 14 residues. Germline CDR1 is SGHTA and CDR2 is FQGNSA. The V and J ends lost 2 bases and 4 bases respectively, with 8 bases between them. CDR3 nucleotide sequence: TGTGCCAGCAGCTTACTAGTAGGCACCGGGGAGCTGTTTTTT. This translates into CASSLLVGTGELFF.

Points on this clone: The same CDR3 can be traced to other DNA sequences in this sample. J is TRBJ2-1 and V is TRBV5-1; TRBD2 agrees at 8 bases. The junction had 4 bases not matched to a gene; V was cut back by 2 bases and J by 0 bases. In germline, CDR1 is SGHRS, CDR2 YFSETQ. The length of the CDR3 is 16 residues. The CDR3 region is CASSLLAGSSYNEQFF. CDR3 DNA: TGCGCCAGCAGCTTATTAGCGGGGAGCTCCTACAATGAGCAGTTCTTC.

The CDR3 loop is CASSQDWDWRGRGYGYTF. In nucleotides, the CDR3 is TGTGCCAGCAGCCAAGATTGGGACTGGAGGGGAAGGGGCTATGGCTACACCTTC. The chain employs TRBV14 and TRBJ1-2, with D possibly being TRBD1 (5 bases). Germline V gene sequence: CDR1 SGHDN, CDR2 FVKESK. The V and J ends lost 0 bases and 4 bases respectively, with 21 bases between them. This CDR3 region has 18 residues.

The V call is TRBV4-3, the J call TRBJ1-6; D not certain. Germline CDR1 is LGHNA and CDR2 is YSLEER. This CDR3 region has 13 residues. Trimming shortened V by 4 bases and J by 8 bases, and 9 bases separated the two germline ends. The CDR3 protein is CASSPTADSPLHF. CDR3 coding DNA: TGCGCCAGCAGCCCTACAGCGGATTCACCCCTCCACTTT.

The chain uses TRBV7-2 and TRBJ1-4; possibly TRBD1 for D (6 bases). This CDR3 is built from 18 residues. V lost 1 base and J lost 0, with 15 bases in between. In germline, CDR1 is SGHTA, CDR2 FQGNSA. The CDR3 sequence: CASSLGFGRGATNEKLFF. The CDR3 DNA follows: TGTGCCAGCAGCTTAGGCTTTGGCAGGGGAGCAACTAATGAAAAACTGTTTTTT. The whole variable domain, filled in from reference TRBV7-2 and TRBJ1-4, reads GAGVSQSPSNKVTEKGKDVELRCDPISGHTALYWYRQSLGQGLEFLIYFQGNSAPDKSGLPSDRFSAERTGGSVSTLTIQRTQQEDSAVYLCASSLGFGRGATNEKLFFGSGTQLSVL.

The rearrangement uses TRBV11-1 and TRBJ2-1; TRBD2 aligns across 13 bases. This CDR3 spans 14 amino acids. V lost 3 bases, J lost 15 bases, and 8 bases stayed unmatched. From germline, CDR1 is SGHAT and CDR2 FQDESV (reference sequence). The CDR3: CASSFGLAGVGLFF. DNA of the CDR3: TGTGCCAGCAGCTTCGGACTAGCGGGAGTGGGCTTGTTCTTC.

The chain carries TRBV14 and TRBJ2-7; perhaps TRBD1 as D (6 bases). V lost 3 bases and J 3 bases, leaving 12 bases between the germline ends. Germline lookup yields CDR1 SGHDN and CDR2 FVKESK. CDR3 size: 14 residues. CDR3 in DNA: TGTGCCAGCAGCCAGGAGACAGGAAACTACGAGCAGTACTTC. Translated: CASSQETGNYEQYF.

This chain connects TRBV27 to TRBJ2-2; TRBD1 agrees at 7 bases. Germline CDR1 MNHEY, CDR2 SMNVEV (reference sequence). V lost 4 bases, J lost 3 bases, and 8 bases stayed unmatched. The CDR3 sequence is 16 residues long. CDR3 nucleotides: TGTGCCAGCAGTTCTGTGGACAGGTCGTACACCGGGGAGCTGTTTTTT. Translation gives CASSSVDRSYTGELFF.